Listed below are T cell receptor beta chains from one sample, sequenced in a study of blood T cell repertoires in COVID-19. The repertoire was sequenced with immunoSEQ multiplex PCR; TCRdb's copy has only in-frame clones and lacks some. The sample gives more than 300,000 clones, roughly 82% of which show up once; 1.5% to 2% is in the top ten. Sequenced sample: peripheral blood. The origin of the receptors is a woman between 45 and 65 years old with acute or convalescent COVID-19. CDR3s include the opening cysteine and the closing phenylalanine or tryptophan. Each record gives: D gene, J gene, V gene, CDR3 protein. The D gene is left open where the match is weak.

.	TRBJ2-3	TRBV2	CASSERAFEPGYTQYF
TRBD2	TRBJ2-3	TRBV27	CASSSGRGKWDLLSTDTQYF
TRBD1	TRBJ1-2	TRBV4-3	CASSRTGGTGYTF
.	TRBJ2-5	TRBV11-1	CASSLAGGVETQYF
TRBD2	TRBJ2-3	TRBV5-1	CASSSRLAGVTDTQYF
.	TRBJ1-2	TRBV19	CASIPFYLADKNYGYTF
.	TRBJ1-3	TRBV4-2	CASSQAQGTPSGNTIYF
TRBD2	TRBJ2-2	TRBV5-1	CASSLAAGVSTGELFF
TRBD1	TRBJ1-6	TRBV11-2	CASRHGGQGRNSPLHF
TRBD1	TRBJ1-6	TRBV6-5	CASSYRGRVYNSPLHF
TRBD1	TRBJ2-7	TRBV6-6	CASSYGTGVYEQYF
TRBD2	TRBJ2-1	TRBV27	CASGWTSGRTEQFF
TRBD1	TRBJ2-6	TRBV6-2/TRBV6-3	CASSWRQDREPSGANVLTF
.	TRBJ1-1	TRBV28	CASRIYLEAFF
.	TRBJ2-1	TRBV4-1	CASSQERASSYNEQFF
TRBD2	TRBJ2-7	TRBV19	CASSRLAGDYEQYF
.	TRBJ2-5	TRBV5-4	CASSLLEETQYF
TRBD1	TRBJ2-4	TRBV11-2	CASRPPSGTGGLNIQYF
.	TRBJ2-3	TRBV21-1	CASSPQRISDTQYF
.	TRBJ1-2	TRBV30	CAWSVGGILANYGYTF
.	TRBJ2-2	TRBV13	CASSLNSPGELFF
.	TRBJ2-7	TRBV28	CASSFIQGNSYEQYF
.	TRBJ1-5	TRBV6-2/TRBV6-3	CASSNYRDQPQHF
.	TRBJ1-2	TRBV19	CASNPVGGTNYGYTF
.	TRBJ2-2	TRBV5-6	CASSFQGFLGNTGELFF
TRBD2	TRBJ2-5	TRBV27	CASSSAGGFDQETQYF
TRBD2	TRBJ2-3	TRBV7-8	CASSSGTRGVDTQYF
.	TRBJ1-5	TRBV15	CATSREFPNNQPQHF
.	TRBJ1-1	TRBV6-1	CASSEPPQGNTEAFF
.	TRBJ2-5	TRBV7-2	CASSPRLEETQYF
TRBD1	TRBJ2-7	TRBV7-3	CATGQESYEQYF
TRBD1	TRBJ2-7	TRBV9	CASSVGWTGSEDEQYF
.	TRBJ2-5	TRBV18	CASSPPVVPETQYF
TRBD1	TRBJ2-5	TRBV19	CASSITTPGQGALNAETQYF
.	TRBJ1-1	TRBV5-6	CASSLWVSGTEAFF
.	TRBJ2-7	TRBV3-1/TRBV3-2	CASSQGYLIEQYF
TRBD1	TRBJ2-7	TRBV28	CASSSWTGGTYEQYF
TRBD2	TRBJ2-7	TRBV28	CASSPVTSGRFAEQYF
TRBD2	TRBJ2-4	TRBV5-6	CASSLLAGDRNIQYF
TRBD1	TRBJ2-7	TRBV6-5	CASRGGLSYEQYF
TRBD1	TRBJ2-7	TRBV5-1	CASTRDSSSYEQYF
TRBD1	TRBJ1-1	TRBV29-1	CSVARQGRSTEAFF
.	TRBJ2-1	TRBV27	CASTFRGRKQFF
TRBD2	TRBJ2-5	TRBV9	CASTPGRGLAEETQYF
TRBD2	TRBJ2-3	TRBV9	CASSVGLTSGTLGDTQYF
TRBD1	TRBJ1-4	TRBV9	CASSVEAQGAGEKLFF
.	TRBJ2-5	TRBV4-3	CASSQADNPQETQYF
.	TRBJ1-1	TRBV19	CASSIRWRGVEAFF
.	TRBJ1-1	TRBV6-5	CASSYAVGQLREAFF
.	TRBJ2-5	TRBV11-3	CASSLSNQETQYF
TRBD1	TRBJ2-7	TRBV18	CASSPRQGSSYEQYF
.	TRBJ1-1	TRBV6-5	CASSYSRGLNTEAFF